The clone carrying this T cell receptor (beta chain) was recorded many times. The entry originates in a study of T cells of healthy individuals. TCRdb itself ran the 5' RACE reads through MiXCR, one entry per CDR3 protein. The sample lists roughly 87,000 distinct CDR3 sequences, around 17% occurring once. This CDR3 has 15 residues. V was pared by 5 bases and J by 3 bases, with 16 bases between. Germline V gene sequence: CDR1 SEHNR, CDR2 FQNEAQ (reference sequence). The source is a human donor in good health. The rearrangement joins TRBV7-9 to TRBJ1-1; a weak D match, TRBD1 (6 bases). The CDR3 region has the DNA TGTGCCAGCAGCCGATCCCAGGGGCAGTACACTGAAGCTTTCTTT. It translates to CASSRSQGQYTEAFF. The full variable domain, rest sourced from reference TRBV7-9 and TRBJ1-1, is DTGVSQNPRHKITKRGQNVTFRCDPISEHNRLYWYRQTLGQGPEFLTYFQNEAQLEKSRLLSDRFSAERPKGSFSTLEIQRTEQGDSAMYLCASSRSQGQYTEAFFGQGTRLTVV.